This note documents a single TCR beta chain sequence. The CDR3 covers 14 residues. The ends were cut back, 10 bases at V and 8 bases at J, with 20 bases in the middle. Looked up from germline, CDR1 is KGHSH and CDR2 is LQKENI. Sequenced by immunoSEQ multiplex PCR; TCRdb stores in-frame clones only, minus some. The sample includes about 320,000 clones, over 80% of them seen just once. This sample is part of a study of blood T cell repertoires in COVID-19. Researchers sorted participants into cohorts using their self-reported clinical history. This receptor was obtained from a man aged 25-40 years who had recovered from COVID-19. The gene calls are TRBV18 and TRBJ1-4, with no clear D. The specimen sequenced was PBMCs or T cells enriched from blood (not recorded which). The CDR3, as DNA: TGTGCCACCACATCGATGATCGCAGGCGAAAAACTGTTTTTT. Its protein product is CATTSMIAGEKLFF.